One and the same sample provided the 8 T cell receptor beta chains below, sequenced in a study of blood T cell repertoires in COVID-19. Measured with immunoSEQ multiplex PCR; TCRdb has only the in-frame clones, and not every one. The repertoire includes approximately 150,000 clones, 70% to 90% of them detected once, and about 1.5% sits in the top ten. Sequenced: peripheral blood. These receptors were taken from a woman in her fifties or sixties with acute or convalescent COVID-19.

The CDR3 spells CASSYSTNTGELFF. The CDR3 DNA reads as TGTGCCAGCAGTTACTCTACGAACACCGGGGAGCTGTTTTTT. V gene TRBV6-5 combines with J gene TRBJ2-2; D remains unclear. Trimming pared 0 bases from V and 0 bases from J, leaving 2 bases between. This CDR3 comprises 14 residues. Germline V lookup: CDR1 MNHEY, CDR2 SVGAGI.

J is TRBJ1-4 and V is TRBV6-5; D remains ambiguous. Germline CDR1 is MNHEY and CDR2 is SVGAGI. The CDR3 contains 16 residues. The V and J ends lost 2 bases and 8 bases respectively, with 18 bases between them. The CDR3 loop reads CASSYSSPAGIEKLFF. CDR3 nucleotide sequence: TGTGCCAGCAGTTACAGCTCGCCCGCCGGGATAGAAAAACTGTTTTTT.

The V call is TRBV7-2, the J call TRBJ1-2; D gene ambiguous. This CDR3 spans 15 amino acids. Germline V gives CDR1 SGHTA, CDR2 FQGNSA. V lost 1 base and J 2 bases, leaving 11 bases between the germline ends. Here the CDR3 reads CASSLGAGENYGYTF. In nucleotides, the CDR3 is TGTGCCAGCAGCTTAGGGGCAGGTGAAAACTATGGCTACACCTTC. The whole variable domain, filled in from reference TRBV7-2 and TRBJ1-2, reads GAGVSQSPSNKVTEKGKDVELRCDPISGHTALYWYRQSLGQGLEFLIYFQGNSAPDKSGLPSDRFSAERTGGSVSTLTIQRTQQEDSAVYLCASSLGAGENYGYTFGSGTRLTVV.

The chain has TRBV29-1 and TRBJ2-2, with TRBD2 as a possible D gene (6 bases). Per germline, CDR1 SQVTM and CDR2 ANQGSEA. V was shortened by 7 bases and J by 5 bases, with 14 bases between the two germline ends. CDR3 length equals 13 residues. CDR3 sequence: CSAGDSGTGELFF. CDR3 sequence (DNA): TGCAGCGCGGGGGACTCGGGGACCGGGGAGCTGTTTTTT.

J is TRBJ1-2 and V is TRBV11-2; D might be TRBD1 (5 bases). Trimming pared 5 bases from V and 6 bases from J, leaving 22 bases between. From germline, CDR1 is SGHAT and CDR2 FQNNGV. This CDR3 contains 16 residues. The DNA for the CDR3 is TGTGCCAGCAGCCAGACAGCGCAACCACCCTCCAATGGCTACACCTTC. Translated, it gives CASSQTAQPPSNGYTF.

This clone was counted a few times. The CDR3 coding sequence is TGTGCCAGCAGTTACCAGGGACAAGGCTCTGGAAACACCATATATTTT. The encoded protein is CASSYQGQGSGNTIYF. The chain links TRBV6-5 to TRBJ1-3; possibly TRBD1 for D (6 bases). Germline V gene lookup returns CDR1 MNHEY and CDR2 SVGAGI. The CDR3 has 16 residues. V was trimmed by 2 bases and J by 0 bases, leaving 11 bases between them.

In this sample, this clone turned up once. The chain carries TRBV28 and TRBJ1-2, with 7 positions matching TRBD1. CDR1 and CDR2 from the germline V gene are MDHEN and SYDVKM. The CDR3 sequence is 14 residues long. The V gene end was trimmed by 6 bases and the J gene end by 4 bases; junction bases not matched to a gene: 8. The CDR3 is CASSRGQLIYGYTF. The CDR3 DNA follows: TGTGCCAGCAGCAGGGGACAGCTAATCTATGGCTACACCTTC.

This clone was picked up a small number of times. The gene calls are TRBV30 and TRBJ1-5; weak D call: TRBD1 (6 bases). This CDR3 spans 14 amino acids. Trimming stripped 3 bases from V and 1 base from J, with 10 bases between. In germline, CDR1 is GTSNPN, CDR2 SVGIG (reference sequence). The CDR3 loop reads CAWSSDRSNQPQHF. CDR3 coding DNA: TGTGCCTGGAGCTCGGACAGAAGCAATCAGCCCCAGCATTTT. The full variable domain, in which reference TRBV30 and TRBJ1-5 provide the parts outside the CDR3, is SQTIHQWPATLVQPVGSPLSLECTVEGTSNPNLYWYRQAAGRGLQLLFYSVGIGQISSEVPQNLSASRPQDRQFILSSKKLLLSDSGFYLCAWSSDRSNQPQHFGDGTRLSIL.